This TCR beta chain was sequenced in a study of blood T cell repertoires in COVID-19. The overall study: Material from acute and convalescent COVID-19 was sourced from the United States, Italy and Spain. T cells, B-cell-depleted T cells, or PBMCs provided the cDNA or gDNA that served as material.

Authors' data handling: How many nucleated cells were present was estimated from reference gene primer amplification. Method: immunoSEQ multiplex PCR; TCRdb's copy keeps in-frame clones and lacks some. That table is the source of V, J and clone size, and D and trimming were worked out from the DNA. This table has approximately 74,000 clones, approximately 89% appearing once. J gave up 8 bases and V 5 bases, and 8 bases lay outside the gene matches. The V gene's germline CDR1 is SEHNR and CDR2 FQNEAQ (reference sequence). The CDR3 is made up of 14 amino acids. The chain carries TRBV7-9 and TRBJ1-4; 7 positions agree with TRBD1. The sample was peripheral blood. This receptor was taken from an older woman with active COVID-19. CDR3 region: CASSPSRTGEKLFF. The CDR3 nucleotides read TGTGCCAGCAGCCCTAGCCGGACAGGCGAAAAACTGTTTTTT.